This T cell receptor beta chain was captured by sequencing in a study of PD-1 blockade in mismatch repair-deficient tumors. The length of the CDR3 is 15 residues. The germline gives CDR1 GTSNPN, CDR2 SVGIG (reference sequence). V gave up 0 bases and J gave up 0 bases, with 9 bases separating them. Details on this clone: Antigen: not known.

Overall study findings and caveats: After pembrolizumab, tumor-resident clones rose rapidly, then generally contracted before radiologic responses.

The sample's time point: approximately ten-day in vitro stimulation with candidate neoantigen peptide 6. Cells were stimulated 10 days with each of roughly seven ELISpot-reactive neoantigens. Here immunoSEQ multiplex PCR was the method, and the copy in TCRdb shows in-frame clones only, minus some. The table lists about 15,000 clones, about 88% of them singletons. The specimen comprised cells cultured in vitro, sampled from a patient treated with pembrolizumab. The clonotype was recovered from an adult with mismatch repair-deficient cancer. The gene calls are TRBV30 and TRBJ1-5; D not resolved. DNA of the CDR3: TGTGCCTGGAGTGTATCACCCAATAGCAATCAGCCCCAGCATTTT. As protein: CAWSVSPNSNQPQHF.